One sample yielded the 21 T cell receptor beta chains listed below, sequenced in a study of response to subunit inactivated influenza vaccine. Via MiXCR, TCRdb re-called the RT-PCR reads, giving one row per CDR3 protein. The sample holds around 530,000 distinct CDR3 sequences, 16% seen once. Source: CD4+ T cells sorted from PBMCs, taken around 2 years after vaccination. The receptors shown here come from a man aged 50 to 69 who received an inactivated influenza vaccine.

CDR3 region: CASSFQGRAGELFF. The CDR3 DNA reads as TGTGCCAGCAGTTTTCAGGGTAGGGCCGGGGAGCTGTTTTTT. The chain is built from TRBV12-3 or TRBV12-4 and TRBJ2-2; possible D gene TRBD1, 5 bases. The CDR3 has 14 residues. Trimming left V 3 bases short and J 6 bases short, with 11 bases between.

This clonotype was recorded many times. The chain carries TRBV7-9 and TRBJ2-1, with unresolved D. This CDR3 is built from 16 residues. The V end lost 0 bases, the J end lost 0 bases, and 9 bases lay between the germline ends. Germline values: CDR1 SEHNR, CDR2 FQNEAQ (reference sequence). The CDR3 protein is CASSLAGLGSYNEQFF. CDR3 DNA sequence: TGTGCCAGCAGCTTAGCGGGGTTGGGCTCCTACAATGAGCAGTTCTTC.

At least ten counts were recorded for this clonotype. CDR3: CSVARNTGELFF. The CDR3 DNA sequence: TGCAGCGTTGCTAGAAACACCGGGGAGCTGTTTTTT. The chain uses TRBV29-1 and TRBJ2-2; D uncertain. This CDR3 has 12 residues. Trimming shortened V by 4 bases and J by 2 bases, and 5 bases separated the two germline ends. Germline CDR1 is SQVTM and CDR2 is ANQGSEA.

This clonotype has only a few counts. The V and J genes are TRBV2 and TRBJ2-7; D remains unclear. Germline CDR1 reads SNHLY; CDR2 reads FYNNEI. The CDR3 consists of 12 residues. V was clipped by 8 bases and J by 0 bases, with 8 bases between them. CDR3 DNA: TGTGCCAGCCAGAGGAGCTCCTACGAGCAGTACTTC. Its translation is CASQRSSYEQYF.

The chain has TRBV6-4 and TRBJ2-7; the match to TRBD2 covers 11 bases. Germline V CDR1 and CDR2: MRHNA, SNTAGT. Trimming at V came to 8 bases and at J to 2 bases, leaving 17 bases not matched to a gene. CDR3 length: 18 residues. The CDR3 coding sequence is TGTGCCAGCCGTCGCCTCGATACTAGACTAGCGGGACCCTACGAGCAGTACTTC. Translated: CASRRLDTRLAGPYEQYF.

The chain has TRBV20-1 and TRBJ1-6; tentative D call: TRBD1 (5 bases). Germline CDR1 reads DFQATT; CDR2 reads SNEGSKA (reference sequence). V was pared by 6 bases and J by 8 bases, with 20 bases between. CDR3 length: 15 residues. CDR3 amino acids: CSAPREGRVYSPLHF. DNA of the CDR3: TGCAGTGCGCCCAGAGAGGGGCGAGTATATTCACCCCTCCACTTT.

With regard to this clonotype: Its ends do not fully match the called genes, so a read error is possible. The chain combines TRBV2 with TRBJ2-2, with D possibly matching TRBD2 (5 bases). The V gene's germline CDR1 is SNHLY and CDR2 FYNNEI. There are 16 residues in the CDR3. CDR3 DNA sequence: TGTGCCAGCAGTTCTGACAAGCCTCCTAACACCGGGGAGCCGTTTTTT. Translation gives CASSSDKPPNTGEPFF.

The V call is TRBV20-1, the J call TRBJ2-3; D assignment may be TRBD1 or TRBD2 (5 bases each). Trimming shortened V by 4 bases and J by 2 bases, and 19 bases separated the two germline ends. Per the germline V gene, CDR1 is DFQATT and CDR2 is SNEGSKA (reference sequence). The CDR3 has 16 amino acids. This chain's CDR3 is CSATRTGTRVTDTQYF. The CDR3 DNA sequence: TGCAGTGCTACTCGTACGGGGACCAGAGTCACAGATACGCAGTATTTT.

This clonotype has a handful of counts. This sequence joins TRBV5-1 and TRBJ1-1; TRBD1 might be the D (5 bases). CDR1 is SGHRS, CDR2 YFSETQ, per germline. Trimming took 4 bases from V and 4 from J, leaving 14 bases between them. CDR3 length equals 14 residues. The DNA for the CDR3 is TGCGCCAGCAGCGTGGACACCCGGGGCACTGAAGCTTTCTTT. The encoded protein is CASSVDTRGTEAFF.

The J gene is TRBJ1-2, the V gene TRBV24-1; tentative D call: TRBD1 (5 bases). CDR3 length: 11 residues. V dropped 4 bases and J dropped 6 bases, with 5 bases sitting between them. Germline V lookup: CDR1 KGHDR, CDR2 SFDVKD. The CDR3 protein is CATSEGDGYTF. The CDR3 bases are TGTGCCACCAGTGAGGGGGATGGCTACACCTTC.

This clonotype has more than one count but fewer than ten. The V call is TRBV6-2 or TRBV6-3, the J call TRBJ2-7; D ambiguous. In germline, CDR1 is MNHEY, CDR2 SVGEGT. CDR3 size: 12 residues. With 3 bases removed from V and 2 bases from J, the gap between germline ends came to 5 bases. The CDR3 reads CASSYNTYEQYF. DNA of the CDR3: TGTGCCAGCAGTTATAACACCTACGAGCAGTACTTC.

The chain couples TRBV6-2 or TRBV6-3 to TRBJ2-2; D tentatively fits TRBD1 or TRBD2 (6 bases each). CDR3 length equals 14 residues. The ends were cut back, 6 bases at V and 4 bases at J, with 12 bases in the middle. Looked up from germline, CDR1 is MNHEY and CDR2 is SVGEGT. The CDR3: CASRSRGGTGELFF. The CDR3 nucleotides read TGTGCCAGCAGGAGCAGGGGAGGCACCGGGGAGCTGTTTTTT.

J is TRBJ2-5 and V is TRBV24-1; TRBD2 is a possible D gene (5 bases). This CDR3 comprises 11 residues. The germline V gene has CDR1 KGHDR and CDR2 SFDVKD. V was shortened by 9 bases and J by 5 bases, with 9 bases between the two germline ends. CDR3 in DNA: TGTGCCACCGCGGGTGGGGAGACCCAGTACTTC. Translated: CATAGGETQYF.

This clonotype came up many times. The chain uses TRBV7-9 and TRBJ2-6, with D possibly TRBD2 on 6 matching bases. Trimming shortened V by 0 bases and J by 0 bases, and 6 bases separated the two germline ends. The CDR3 runs to 16 residues. From germline, CDR1 is SEHNR and CDR2 FQNEAQ (reference sequence). DNA for the CDR3: TGTGCCAGCAGCTTAGCCGGGAGCTCTGGGGCCAACGTCCTGACTTTC. Its protein product is CASSLAGSSGANVLTF.

The gene calls are TRBV7-2 and TRBJ1-1; D perhaps matches TRBD1 (5 bases). V lost 6 bases, J lost 10 bases, and 18 bases lay in between. Germline lookup yields CDR1 SGHTA and CDR2 FQGNSA. This CDR3 is built from 13 residues. For the CDR3, the DNA is TGTGCCAGCAGTTCCGTTGGACGGGACGGAGCTTTCTTT. This gives the protein CASSSVGRDGAFF. The full variable domain, rest sourced from reference TRBV7-2 and TRBJ1-1, is GAGVSQSPSNKVTEKGKDVELRCDPISGHTALYWYRQSLGQGLEFLIYFQGNSAPDKSGLPSDRFSAERTGGSVSTLTIQRTQQEDSAVYLCASSSVGRDGAFFGQGTRLTVV.

This rearrangement joins TRBV4-1 to TRBJ1-2; 11 bases map to TRBD1. V shed 5 bases and J 3 bases; nucleotides not matched to a gene: 5. The V gene's germline CDR1 is MGHRA and CDR2 YSYEKL. This CDR3 comprises 15 residues. The CDR3 reads CASSGRDRGDYGYTF. CDR3 DNA: TGCGCCAGCAGCGGCCGGGACAGGGGGGACTATGGCTACACCTTC.

The chain uses TRBV5-1 and TRBJ2-1; TRBD2 matches at 10 bases. There are 15 residues in the CDR3. Losses at the gene ends were 3 bases for V and 5 bases for J; bases not matched to a gene: 5. Germline CDR1 and CDR2: SGHRS and YFSETQ. Here the CDR3 reads CASSSRTSGNNEQFF. As DNA, the CDR3 is TGCGCCAGCAGCTCAAGGACTAGCGGTAACAATGAGCAGTTCTTC.

There are a few counts of this clonotype. The V and J genes are TRBV20-1 and TRBJ2-3; D assignment may be TRBD1 or TRBD2 (5 bases each). V lost 6 bases and J lost 0, with 16 bases in between. The CDR3 extends over 15 amino acids. The germline V gene encodes CDR1 DFQATT and CDR2 SNEGSKA (reference sequence). The CDR3 reads CSAHDPGTSTDTQYF. The CDR3 coding sequence is TGCAGTGCCCACGACCCCGGGACGAGCACAGATACGCAGTATTTT.

This chain joins TRBV6-6 and TRBJ2-7, with D possibly being TRBD1 or TRBD2 (5 bases each). The germline V gene has CDR1 MNHNY and CDR2 SVGAGI (reference sequence). The CDR3 has 12 residues. Trimming stripped 10 bases from V and 3 bases from J, with 13 bases between. The CDR3 DNA reads as TGTGCCACTTCAGGGAGCAGCTACGAGCAGTACTTC. Translating gives CATSGSSYEQYF.

The chain recombines TRBV7-9 with TRBJ2-1; tentatively, D is TRBD2 (5 bases). The CDR3 totals 15 residues. V lost 3 bases and J lost 9, with 18 bases in between. The germline gives CDR1 SEHNR, CDR2 FQNEAQ (reference sequence). The CDR3 nucleotides read TGTGCCAGCAGCTTGCGGACTCGTCGTATCGGTGAGCAGTTCTTC. Protein sequence: CASSLRTRRIGEQFF.

This chain connects TRBV5-1 to TRBJ2-7, with TRBD2 matching over 13 bases. This CDR3 has 17 amino acids. The V gene end was trimmed by 1 base and the J gene end by 0 bases; junction bases not matched to a gene: 4. Germline values: CDR1 SGHRS, CDR2 YFSETQ. CDR3 sequence: CASSLSRTSGSSYEQYF. CDR3 in DNA: TGCGCCAGCAGCTTGTCTAGGACTAGCGGGAGCTCCTACGAGCAGTACTTC.